These T cell receptor beta chains were read from a single sample in a study of response to subunit inactivated influenza vaccine. TCRdb re-called the RT-PCR reads through MiXCR, storing one row per CDR3 protein. The data hold a few hundred thousand distinct CDR3 sequences, with approximately 7.3% observed a single time. Specimen: PBMCs from blood, collected less than 25 months after vaccination. The source is a man in his fifties or sixties who received an inactivated influenza vaccine. The CDR3 runs from the conserved cysteine through the conserved F or W. The order of the fields is D gene, J gene, V gene, clone size, CDR3 DNA, CDR3 protein. D genes are given only for firm matches. A clone size is listed for some rows: how often the clone was seen (once, few, many), or a class if it is expanded.

D: -; J: TRBJ1-1; V: TRBV7-2; size: -; DNA: TGTGCCAGCAGCTCGCGACAGAGGAACACTGAAGCTTTCTTT; CDR3: CASSSRQRNTEAFF
D: -; J: TRBJ2-1; V: TRBV20-1; size: -; DNA: -; CDR3: CSAKPSLDNEQFF
D: -; J: TRBJ2-7; V: TRBV29-1; size: -; DNA: TGCAGCGTTTCCAGCCCTGGGGACTACGAGCAGTACTTC; CDR3: CSVSSPGDYEQYF
D: -; J: TRBJ1-5; V: TRBV21-1; size: few; DNA: TGTGCCAGCAGCAAAGTGAGAAGGGGGGACAACCAGAATCAGCCCCAGCATTTT; CDR3: CASSKVRRGDNQNQPQHF
D: -; J: TRBJ2-3; V: TRBV7-3; size: -; DNA: TGTGCCAGCAGCGAGCTGGCGGGAAGGACAGATACGCAGTATTTT; CDR3: CASSELAGRTDTQYF
D: TRBD2; J: TRBJ2-7; V: TRBV20-1; size: few; DNA: TGCAGTGCTAGAGAACCCCTAGCGGGGTACTACGAGCAGTACTTC; CDR3: CSAREPLAGYYEQYF
D: -; J: TRBJ2-6; V: TRBV11-1; size: many; DNA: TGTGCCAGCAGCCCCCGTGTGGGATCTGGGGCCAACGTCCTGACTTTC; CDR3: CASSPRVGSGANVLTF
D: -; J: TRBJ2-1; V: TRBV12-3/TRBV12-4; size: -; DNA: TGTGCCAGCAGTCCCGGGACGGCGAGCTCCTACAATGAGCAGTTCTTC; CDR3: CASSPGTASSYNEQFF
D: -; J: TRBJ2-1; V: TRBV3-1; size: -; DNA: TGTGCCAGCAGGGTAAGGACATATGAGCAGTTCTTC; CDR3: CASRVRTYEQFF
D: TRBD1; J: TRBJ1-5; V: TRBV19; size: -; DNA: TGTGCCAGTAGTACTCCCCCTACACAGGGGATGGGCAATCAGCCCCAGCATTTT; CDR3: CASSTPPTQGMGNQPQHF
D: -; J: TRBJ1-1; V: TRBV5-1; size: -; DNA: TGCGCCAGCAGCTTGAGCGGGGTTCTACGAGAAGCTTTCTTT; CDR3: CASSLSGVLREAFF
D: -; J: TRBJ1-5; V: TRBV20-1; size: few; DNA: TGCAGTGCCAAGGTCGGGGGGAGTAGCAATCAGCCCCAGCATTTT; CDR3: CSAKVGGSSNQPQHF
D: TRBD1; J: TRBJ1-3; V: TRBV18; size: few; DNA: TGTGCCAGCTCACCACGGCAGGGGGTATCTGGAAACACCATATATTTT; CDR3: CASSPRQGVSGNTIYF
D: TRBD2; J: TRBJ2-3; V: TRBV4-3; size: few; DNA: TGCGCCAGCAGCCCGTGGGGAGGGGACACAGATACGCAGTATTTT; CDR3: CASSPWGGDTDTQYF
D: -; J: TRBJ1-1; V: TRBV5-1; size: many; DNA: TGCGCCAGCAGCCGGCAGGGGAACACTGAAGCTTTCTTT; CDR3: CASSRQGNTEAFF
D: -; J: TRBJ2-3; V: TRBV12-3/TRBV12-4; size: few; DNA: TGTGCCAGCAGTTCCGGGACTCATGATACGCAGTATTTT; CDR3: CASSSGTHDTQYF
D: TRBD2; J: TRBJ2-3; V: TRBV5-1; size: many; DNA: TGCGCCAGCAGTTTAGCCGGGACTAGGTTCTCAGATACGCAGTATTTT; CDR3: CASSLAGTRFSDTQYF
D: TRBD2; J: TRBJ2-5; V: TRBV27; size: few; DNA: TGTGCCAGCAGAAGAGCGGGGAATCAAGAGACCCAGTACTTC; CDR3: CASRRAGNQETQYF
D: -; J: TRBJ2-5; V: TRBV29-1; size: many; DNA: TGCAGCGTTGAAGACCGAGGGATGGGGCCCGAGACCCAGTACTTC; CDR3: CSVEDRGMGPETQYF
D: TRBD1; J: TRBJ2-4; V: TRBV20-1; size: few; DNA: TGCAGTGCTACCAGGGGGGCCAAAAACATTCAGTACTTC; CDR3: CSATRGAKNIQYF
D: TRBD2; J: TRBJ2-5; V: TRBV29-1; size: many; DNA: TGCAGCGTTGAAGAGAACATCCTTAGCGGGCGGGGAGAGACCCAGTACTTC; CDR3: CSVEENILSGRGETQYF
D: -; J: TRBJ2-7; V: TRBV29-1; size: -; DNA: TGCAGCGCAAAGGACAGATCCTACGAGCAGTACTTC; CDR3: CSAKDRSYEQYF
D: -; J: TRBJ2-5; V: TRBV11-2; size: many; DNA: TGTGCCAGCAGCTTGGGAGTGGGAGTAAGAATAGAGACCCAGTACTTC; CDR3: CASSLGVGVRIETQYF
D: TRBD2; J: TRBJ2-1; V: TRBV20-1; size: -; DNA: TGCAGTGCACCCGGGACTAGCGGGATCGGTGAGCAGTTCTTC; CDR3: CSAPGTSGIGEQFF
D: TRBD1; J: TRBJ2-1; V: TRBV7-2; size: -; DNA: TGTGCCAGCAGCCTCGCCTGGACAGGGGGGTATAATGAGCAGTTCTTC; CDR3: CASSLAWTGGYNEQFF
D: -; J: TRBJ1-2; V: TRBV10-3; size: many; DNA: TGTGCCATCAGTGGGAACTATGGCTACACCTTC; CDR3: CAISGNYGYTF
D: -; J: TRBJ2-5; V: TRBV7-2; size: many; DNA: TGTGCCAGCAGCCGGATCCTGCGGGAGACCCAGTACTTC; CDR3: CASSRILRETQYF
D: -; J: TRBJ2-7; V: TRBV7-9; size: many; DNA: TGTGCCAGCAGCCAAGGGGTCACCTACGAGCAGTACTTC; CDR3: CASSQGVTYEQYF
D: -; J: TRBJ1-2; V: TRBV29-1; size: few; DNA: TGCAGCGTTAATCCGGGAAGCTCTAACTATGGCTACACCTTC; CDR3: CSVNPGSSNYGYTF
D: TRBD1; J: TRBJ1-5; V: TRBV6-2/TRBV6-3; size: -; DNA: TGTGCCAGCAGGGACAGGGTCAGGCACCAGCCCCAGCATTTT; CDR3: CASRDRVRHQPQHF
D: -; J: TRBJ2-5; V: TRBV6-5; size: many; DNA: TGTGCCAGCAGTTATAATCTGGGCCACCAAGAGACCCAGTACTTC; CDR3: CASSYNLGHQETQYF
D: -; J: TRBJ1-6; V: TRBV10-3; size: few; DNA: TGTGCCATCAGTGATTTTATGGACACATATAATTCACCCCTCCACTTT; CDR3: CAISDFMDTYNSPLHF
D: -; J: TRBJ2-7; V: TRBV7-7; size: many; DNA: TGTGCTAGCAGCTTATCAGACGGTAACTACGAGCAGTACTTC; CDR3: CASSLSDGNYEQYF
D: TRBD2; J: TRBJ2-5; V: TRBV6-2/TRBV6-3; size: few; DNA: TGTGCCAGCAGTCTTGGGACTACACTACAAGAGACCCAGTACTTC; CDR3: CASSLGTTLQETQYF
D: TRBD2; J: TRBJ2-1; V: TRBV14; size: many; DNA: TGTGCCAGCAGCCTGACCCTAGCGGGAGGGCTTCAGTTCTTC; CDR3: CASSLTLAGGLQFF
D: TRBD2; J: TRBJ2-7; V: TRBV20-1; size: -; DNA: TGCAGTGCCCGCCCCGGGACTAGCGGGATCCGTGACGAGCAGTACTTC; CDR3: CSARPGTSGIRDEQYF
D: -; J: TRBJ2-2; V: TRBV20-1; size: -; DNA: TGCAGTGCTAGAAGACCGGGGGACACCGGGGAGCTGTTTTTT; CDR3: CSARRPGDTGELFF
D: -; J: TRBJ2-2; V: TRBV6-1; size: -; DNA: TGTGCCAGCAGCTGGGACAAGAACACCGGGGAGCTGTTTTTT; CDR3: CASSWDKNTGELFF
D: TRBD1; J: TRBJ1-1; V: TRBV10-3; size: -; DNA: TGTGCCATCACGGACAGGGCGTATACTGAAGCTTTCTTT; CDR3: CAITDRAYTEAFF
D: TRBD1; J: TRBJ2-4; V: TRBV15; size: many; DNA: TGTGCCACCAGCGGGGGTATGGGACAGGTCAGAAACATTCAGTACTTC; CDR3: CATSGGMGQVRNIQYF
D: TRBD2; J: TRBJ2-2; V: TRBV5-8; size: many; DNA: TGTGCCAGCAGCTGGGGGACTAGCGGGAGCCCCGGGGAGCTGTTTTTT; CDR3: CASSWGTSGSPGELFF
D: -; J: TRBJ1-1; V: TRBV14; size: many; DNA: TGTGCCAGCAGCCAATATGGAAACACTGAAGCTTTCTTT; CDR3: CASSQYGNTEAFF
D: TRBD1; J: TRBJ1-1; V: TRBV10-3; size: few; DNA: TGTGCCATCAGTAACTCGGGACAGTTGAACACTGAAGCTTTCTTT; CDR3: CAISNSGQLNTEAFF
D: -; J: TRBJ1-3; V: TRBV5-1; size: many; DNA: TGCGCCAGCAGCTTGGATACCAACTCTGGAAACACCATATATTTT; CDR3: CASSLDTNSGNTIYF
D: -; J: TRBJ2-2; V: TRBV6-1; size: many; DNA: TGTGCCAGCAAATATGACAGGCTAAACACCGGGGAGCTGTTTTTT; CDR3: CASKYDRLNTGELFF
D: TRBD1; J: TRBJ1-1; V: TRBV6-1; size: -; DNA: TGTGCCAGCAGTCGAACTGGACAGGGAGACACTGAAGCTTTCTTT; CDR3: CASSRTGQGDTEAFF
D: -; J: TRBJ1-1; V: TRBV5-1; size: -; DNA: TGCGCCAGCAGCTTGACAGGGAAGGAGAACACTGAAGCTTTCTTT; CDR3: CASSLTGKENTEAFF
D: TRBD2; J: TRBJ2-3; V: TRBV9; size: -; DNA: TGTGCCAGCAGCGCGGGACTAGCGGGATCGACAGATACGCAGTATTTT; CDR3: CASSAGLAGSTDTQYF
D: TRBD2; J: TRBJ2-1; V: TRBV10-3; size: -; DNA: TGTGCCATCAGTGAGTCGATGTTAGTAACTAGCGGGAGAAATGAGCAGTTCTTC; CDR3: CAISESMLVTSGRNEQFF